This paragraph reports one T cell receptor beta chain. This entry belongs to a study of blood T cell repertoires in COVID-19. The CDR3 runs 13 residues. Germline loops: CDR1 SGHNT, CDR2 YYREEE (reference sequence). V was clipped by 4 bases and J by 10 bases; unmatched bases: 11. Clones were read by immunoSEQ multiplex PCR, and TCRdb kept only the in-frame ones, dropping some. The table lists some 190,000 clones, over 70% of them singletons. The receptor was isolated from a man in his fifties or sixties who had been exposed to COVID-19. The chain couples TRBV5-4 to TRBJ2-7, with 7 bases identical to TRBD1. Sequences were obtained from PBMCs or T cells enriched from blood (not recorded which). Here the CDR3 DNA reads TGTGCCAGCAGCGCCCCCGGGACAGCGGATCAGTACTTC. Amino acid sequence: CASSAPGTADQYF. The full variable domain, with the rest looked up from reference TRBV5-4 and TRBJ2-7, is ETGVTQSPTHLIKTRGQQVTLRCSSQSGHNTVSWYQQALGQGPQFIFQYYREEENGRGNFPPRFSGLQFPNYSSELNVNALELDDSALYLCASSAPGTADQYFGPGTRLTVT.